This T cell receptor beta chain was profiled in a study of blood T cell repertoires in COVID-19. Study as a whole: COVID-19 samples collected from the United States, Italy and Spain covered acute and convalescent phases. From T cells, B-cell-depleted T cells, or PBMCs came the material, which was cDNA or gDNA.

This clone was observed a single time. The authors' processing: Cell counts per sample came from amplifying reference gene primers. TCRdb's table, derived via immunoSEQ multiplex PCR, lists solely in-frame clones and lacks some. V and J calls and clone size come straight from that table; D and trimming were deduced from the DNA. The data contain some 240,000 clones, about nine tenths of them singletons. Germline CDR1 reads SNHLY; CDR2 reads FYNNEI. V dropped 6 bases and J dropped 6 bases, with 12 bases sitting between them. The CDR3 is made up of 13 amino acids. The origin of this receptor is a man aged 55 to 70 who had recovered from COVID-19. The rearrangement links TRBV2 to TRBJ2-1, with D tentatively TRBD2 (6 bases). The sample taken for sequencing was peripheral blood. In DNA, the CDR3 is TGTGCCAGCAGGGGGGACTGGGGCAATGAGCAGTTCTTC. This codes for CASRGDWGNEQFF.